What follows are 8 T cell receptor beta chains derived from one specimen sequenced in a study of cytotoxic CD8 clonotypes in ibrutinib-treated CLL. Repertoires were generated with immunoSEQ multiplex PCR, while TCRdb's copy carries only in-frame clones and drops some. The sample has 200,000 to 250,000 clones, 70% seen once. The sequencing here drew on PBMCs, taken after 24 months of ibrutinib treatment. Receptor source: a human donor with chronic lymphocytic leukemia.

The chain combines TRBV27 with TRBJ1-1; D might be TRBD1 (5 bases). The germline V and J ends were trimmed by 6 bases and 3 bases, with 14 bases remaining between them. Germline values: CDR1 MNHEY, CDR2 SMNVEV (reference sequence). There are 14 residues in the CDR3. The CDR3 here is CASRGVGRHTEAFF. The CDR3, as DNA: TGTGCCAGCAGAGGGGTCGGGAGGCACACTGAAGCTTTCTTT.

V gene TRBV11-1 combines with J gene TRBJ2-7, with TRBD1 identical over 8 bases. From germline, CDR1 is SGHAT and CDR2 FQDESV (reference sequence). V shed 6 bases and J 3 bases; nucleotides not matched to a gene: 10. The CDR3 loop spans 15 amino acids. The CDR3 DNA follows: TGTGCCAGCAGGGGCGCCGGGACAGGCTACTACGAGCAGTACTTC. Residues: CASRGAGTGYYEQYF.

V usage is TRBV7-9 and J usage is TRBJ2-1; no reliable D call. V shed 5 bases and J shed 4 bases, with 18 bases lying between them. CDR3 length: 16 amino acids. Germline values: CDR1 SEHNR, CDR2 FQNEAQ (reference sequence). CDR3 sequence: CASSQGWVAGYNEQFF. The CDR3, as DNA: TGTGCCAGCAGCCAAGGGTGGGTAGCAGGTTACAATGAGCAGTTCTTC.

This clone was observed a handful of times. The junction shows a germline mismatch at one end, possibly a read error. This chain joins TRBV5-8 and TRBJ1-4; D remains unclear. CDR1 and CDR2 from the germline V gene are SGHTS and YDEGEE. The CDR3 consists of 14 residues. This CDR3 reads CASSLGVINEKLLF. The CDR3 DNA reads TGTGCCAGCAGCTTAGGTGTCATTAATGAAAAACTGCTTTTT.

CDR3 DNA sequence: TGCAGCTTCCGGGGGAGCTCCTACGAGCAGTACTTC. The encoded protein is CSFRGSSYEQYF. The chain combines TRBV29-1 with TRBJ2-7, with D perhaps matching TRBD2 (6 bases). Germline lookup yields CDR1 SQVTM and CDR2 ANQGSEA. V lost 8 bases and J lost 0, with 11 bases in between. This CDR3 is 12 amino acids long.

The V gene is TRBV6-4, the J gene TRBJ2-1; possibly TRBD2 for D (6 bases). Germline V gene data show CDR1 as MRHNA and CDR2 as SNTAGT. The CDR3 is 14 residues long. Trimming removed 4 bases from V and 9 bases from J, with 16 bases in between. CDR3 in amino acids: CASSAGVIGGEQFF. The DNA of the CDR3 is TGTGCCAGCAGTGCGGGCGTGATCGGGGGTGAGCAGTTCTTC.

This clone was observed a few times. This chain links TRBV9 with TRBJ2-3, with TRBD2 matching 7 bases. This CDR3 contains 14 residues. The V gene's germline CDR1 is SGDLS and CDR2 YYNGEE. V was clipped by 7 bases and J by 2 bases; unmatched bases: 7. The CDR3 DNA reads TGTGCCAGCGGGGCTAGCGGATACACAGATACGCAGTATTTT. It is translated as CASGASGYTDTQYF.

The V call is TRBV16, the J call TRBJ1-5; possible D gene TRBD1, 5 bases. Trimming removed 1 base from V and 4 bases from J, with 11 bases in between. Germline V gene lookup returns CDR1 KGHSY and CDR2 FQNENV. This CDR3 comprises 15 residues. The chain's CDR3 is CASSQLFGGNQPQHF. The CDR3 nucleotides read TGTGCCAGCAGCCAATTGTTCGGGGGAAATCAGCCCCAGCATTTT.